These 3 T cell receptor beta chains originate from one sample sequenced in a study of T cell responses to AZD1222 COVID-19 vaccine. Assay: immunoSEQ multiplex PCR; the TCRdb copy retains only in-frame clones and omits some. The sample includes 70,000 or so clones, 65% to 80% seen only once; the top ten take about an eighth. The sequencing here drew on peripheral blood, taken on day 0 of AZD1222 vaccination. These receptors all come from an adult in good health.

This clone was seen a handful of times. Given a much more abundant clone one base away, this may be a read error. This chain uses TRBV10-1 with TRBJ2-1; 8 bases line up with TRBD2. This CDR3 is built from 14 residues. CDR1 is WNHNN and CDR2 is SYGVQD in the germline V gene (reference sequence). The CDR3 DNA is TGCGCCAGCTGTGAGGGCGGGGGGTCCTATGAGCAGTTCTTC. Translating gives CASCEGGGSYEQFF.

V usage is TRBV5-1 and J usage is TRBJ1-1, with D maybe TRBD1 (6 bases). CDR1 SGHRS and CDR2 YFSETQ come from the germline V gene. The CDR3 is made up of 13 amino acids. V was pared by 0 bases and J by 12 bases, with 15 bases between. For the CDR3, the DNA is TGCGCCAGCAGCTTGGACAGGGTTTACGAAACTTTCTTT. Its translation: CASSLDRVYETFF.

This sequence joins TRBV18 and TRBJ1-3; possibly TRBD1 for D (6 bases). The germline gives CDR1 KGHSH, CDR2 LQKENI. Trimming left V 0 bases short and J 8 bases short, with 17 bases between. The CDR3 length is 16 residues. Here the CDR3 DNA reads TGTGCCAGCTCACCACCTTCCAGGGGAGGCGGGGACACCATATATTTT. As protein: CASSPPSRGGGDTIYF.